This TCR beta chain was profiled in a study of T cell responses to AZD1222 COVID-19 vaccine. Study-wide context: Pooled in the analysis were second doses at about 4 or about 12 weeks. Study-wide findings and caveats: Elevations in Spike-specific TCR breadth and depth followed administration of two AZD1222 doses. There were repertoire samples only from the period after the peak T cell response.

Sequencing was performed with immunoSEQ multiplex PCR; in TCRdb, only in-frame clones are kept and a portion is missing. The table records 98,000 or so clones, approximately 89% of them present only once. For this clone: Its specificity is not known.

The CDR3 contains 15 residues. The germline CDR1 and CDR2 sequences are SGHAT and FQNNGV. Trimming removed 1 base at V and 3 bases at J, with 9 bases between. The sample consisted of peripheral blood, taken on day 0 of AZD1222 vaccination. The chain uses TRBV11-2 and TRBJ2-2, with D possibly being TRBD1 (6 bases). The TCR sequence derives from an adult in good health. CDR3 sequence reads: CASSLAGADTGELFF. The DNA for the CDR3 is TGTGCCAGCAGCTTAGCAGGGGCTGACACCGGGGAGCTGTTTTTT. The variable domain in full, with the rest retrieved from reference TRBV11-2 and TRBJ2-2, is EAGVAQSPRYKIIEKRQSVAFWCNPISGHATLYWYQQILGQGPKLLIQFQNNGVVDDSQLPKDRFSAERLKGVDSTLKIQPAKLEDSAVYLCASSLAGADTGELFFGEGSRLTVL.